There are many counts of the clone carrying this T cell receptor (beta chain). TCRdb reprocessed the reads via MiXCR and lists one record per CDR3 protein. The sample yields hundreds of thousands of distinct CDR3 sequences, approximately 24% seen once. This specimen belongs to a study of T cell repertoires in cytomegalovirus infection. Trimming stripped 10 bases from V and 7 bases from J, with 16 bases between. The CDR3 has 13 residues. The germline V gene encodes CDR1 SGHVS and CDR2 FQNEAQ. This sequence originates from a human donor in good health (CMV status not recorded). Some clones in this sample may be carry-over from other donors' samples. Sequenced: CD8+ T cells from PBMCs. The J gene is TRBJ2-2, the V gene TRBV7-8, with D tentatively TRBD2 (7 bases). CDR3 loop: CAITEGGRGELFF. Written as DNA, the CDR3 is TGTGCCATCACGGAGGGGGGGCGCGGGGAGCTGTTTTTT.